The clone carrying this TCR beta chain was seen just once. Repertoires were generated with immunoSEQ multiplex PCR, while TCRdb's copy carries only in-frame clones and drops some. The table includes 65,000 to 95,000 clones, 70% to 90% detected once. The data derive from a study of OX40 agonist ivuxolimab in advanced cancers. The source material was CD4+ or CD8+ T cells sorted from blood, sampled in a trial of the OX40 agonist ivuxolimab. The source is an adult with an advanced solid tumor such as melanoma, head and neck, liver or kidney cancer.

Here the CDR3 DNA reads TGTGCCAGCAGCCCGACAGGGCTCAATCAGCCCCAGCATTTT. Its translation: CASSPTGLNQPQHF. The rearrangement links TRBV9 to TRBJ1-5; 7 positions agree with TRBD1. The J segment lost 3 bases and the V segment lost 4 bases, leaving 4 bases of the junction unmatched. Per the germline V gene, CDR1 is SGDLS and CDR2 is YYNGEE. This CDR3 spans 14 amino acids.